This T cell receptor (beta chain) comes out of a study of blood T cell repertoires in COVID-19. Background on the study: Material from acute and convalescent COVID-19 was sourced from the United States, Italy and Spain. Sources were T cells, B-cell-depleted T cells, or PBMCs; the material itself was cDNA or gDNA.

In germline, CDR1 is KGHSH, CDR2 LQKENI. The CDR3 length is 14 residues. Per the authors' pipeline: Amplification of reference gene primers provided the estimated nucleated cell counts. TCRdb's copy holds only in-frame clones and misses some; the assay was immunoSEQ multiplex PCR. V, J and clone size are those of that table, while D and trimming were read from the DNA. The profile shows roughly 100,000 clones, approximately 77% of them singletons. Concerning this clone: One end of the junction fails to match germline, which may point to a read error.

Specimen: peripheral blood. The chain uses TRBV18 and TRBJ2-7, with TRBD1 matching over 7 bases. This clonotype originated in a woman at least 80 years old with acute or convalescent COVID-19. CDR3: CASSPRTGSSEQYF. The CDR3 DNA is TGTGCCAGCTCACCACGGACAGGCTCCTCCGAGCAGTACTTC.